This TCR beta chain was documented in a study of T cells after posttransplantation cyclophosphamide. Assay used: immunoSEQ multiplex PCR; TCRdb lists only in-frame clones, some missing. Altogether 1,500 to 2,000 clones were found in the sample, and no singletons occur. This CDR3 has 16 residues. Germline V gene lookup returns CDR1 SEHNR and CDR2 FQNEAQ (reference sequence). Trimming at V came to 6 bases and at J to 5 bases, leaving 10 bases not matched to a gene. This clone was found many times. A marrow graft followed busulfan-fludarabine conditioning, with cyclophosphamide on days +3 and +4. This chain links TRBV7-9 with TRBJ2-5; 12 bases match TRBD1. This TCR was sampled from a male patient between 60 and 69 years old who received an allogeneic stem cell transplant from an unrelated donor, was CMV-positive, and had acute and chronic GVHD. Some T cells may arise from the graft donor. The source was PBMCs, collected approximately 57 weeks after allogeneic stem cell transplant with posttransplant cyclophosphamide. The CDR3 is CASSRPGQGAVETQYF. The CDR3 DNA is TGTGCCAGCAGTCGTCCGGGACAGGGGGCGGTGGAGACCCAGTACTTC. Full variable domain (remainder filled in from reference TRBV7-9 and TRBJ2-5): DTGVSQNPRHKITKRGQNVTFRCDPISEHNRLYWYRQTLGQGPEFLTYFQNEAQLEKSRLLSDRFSAERPKGSFSTLEIQRTEQGDSAMYLCASSRPGQGAVETQYFGPGTRLLVL.